The 25 T cell receptor beta chains below were found in one sample sequenced in a study of spatial heterogeneity in lung cancer. Sample time point: sample taken at primary tumor resection. Without sorting, whole RNA was sequenced from tumor, nontumor lung or frozen PBMC. TCRdb ran MiXCR on the 5' RACE reads and lists one entry per CDR3 protein. The sample lists more than 6,500 distinct CDR3 sequences; roughly 4.2% were seen once. This specimen was normal lung tissue next to the tumor, taken at surgery. The receptors shown here come from a female donor with early-stage non-small cell lung cancer.

This clonotype was seen repeatedly, ten times or more. As an off-target read in a library built for alpha chains, this beta chain has a frequency of little significance. The rearrangement joins TRBV20-1 to TRBJ1-6; D not resolved. The CDR3 has 16 amino acids. Germline CDR1 DFQATT, CDR2 SNEGSKA (reference sequence). V lost 0 bases and J 8 bases, leaving 17 bases between the germline ends. The CDR3 spells CSARDSASSRDSPLHF. The CDR3 nucleotides read TGCAGTGCTAGAGATTCTGCCAGCTCACGCGATTCACCCCTCCACTTT.

This clonotype was picked up many times. This beta chain is a stray sequence in a library constructed for alpha chains; its clone size is not meaningful. This rearrangement joins TRBV19 to TRBJ2-7; 9 bases match TRBD1. CDR1 LNHDA and CDR2 SQIVND come from the germline V gene (reference sequence). The trim removed 3 bases at V and 5 bases at J, leaving 11 bases unmatched. The CDR3 loop spans 16 amino acids. The CDR3 DNA is TGTGCCAGTAGTATTCCAGCCGGGACAGGGCACAACGAGCAGTACTTC. It encodes CASSIPAGTGHNEQYF.

Remarks on this clonotype: As an off-target read in a library built for alpha chains, this beta chain has a frequency of little significance. The chain recombines TRBV6-5 with TRBJ2-2, with D possibly being TRBD2 (6 bases). V was cut by 2 bases and J by 2 bases, with 9 bases left in between. CDR1 and CDR2 from the germline V gene are MNHEY and SVGAGI. The CDR3 totals 15 residues. The CDR3 loop is CASSYAGLNTGELFF. DNA for the CDR3: TGTGCCAGCAGTTACGCGGGGCTAAACACCGGGGAGCTGTTTTTT.

This clonotype was recorded many times. Little can be read into the size of this beta chain, an off-target read in a library designed for alpha chains. V is TRBV5-1 and J is TRBJ2-2; D gene unclear. CDR1 SGHRS and CDR2 YFSETQ come from the germline V gene. This CDR3 comprises 15 residues. Trimming left V 0 bases short and J 7 bases short, with 13 bases between. The CDR3 sequence is CASSLARAGSGELFF. Here the CDR3 DNA reads TGCGCCAGCAGCTTGGCCCGGGCAGGCAGCGGGGAGCTGTTTTTT.

This clonotype has ten or more counts. Within a library made for alpha chains, this beta chain is off target, and its count is uninformative. The V and J genes are TRBV7-2 and TRBJ2-5; D is ambiguous. Trimming took off 5 bases at V and 0 bases at J, with 13 bases between the two ends. The CDR3 loop spans 15 amino acids. Germline CDR1 is SGHTA and CDR2 is FQGNSA. The CDR3 loop reads CASSPQWTDQETQYF. The DNA for the CDR3 is TGTGCCAGCAGCCCACAATGGACGGACCAAGAGACCCAGTACTTC.

By frequency in the sample, this clonotype is medium-sized (0.01 to 0.1%). This beta chain is an off-target read within a library intended for alpha chains, so its frequency means little. This CDR3 reads CGPGLARDYGYTF. The CDR3 region has the DNA TGTGGCCCGGGTTTAGCAAGGGACTATGGCTACACCTTC. The chain carries TRBV28 and TRBJ1-2, with unresolved D. The CDR3 is 13 amino acids. CDR1 is MDHEN, CDR2 SYDVKM, per germline.

By proportion, this clonotype is medium-sized (0.01 to 0.1%). A library prepared for alpha chains yielded this beta chain as an off-target read; its size is of little meaning. This chain links TRBV2 with TRBJ1-1; D is possibly TRBD1 (6 bases). V was pared by 2 bases and J by 5 bases, with 12 bases between. The CDR3 loop spans 14 amino acids. Germline values: CDR1 SNHLY, CDR2 FYNNEI. CDR3 DNA sequence: TGTGCCAGCAGTGAAAAAGGGGGTAGGACTGAAGCTTTCTTT. It codes for CASSEKGGRTEAFF.

Details on this clonotype: This beta chain came through as a stray read in a library set up for alpha chains, and its size says little. J is TRBJ1-1 and V is TRBV9, with D uncertain. The CDR3 is 13 residues long. Germline CDR1 SGDLS, CDR2 YYNGEE. Deletions cut 0 bases from V and 1 base from J, with 4 bases between. CDR3 region: CASSVAGNTEAFF. CDR3 in DNA: TGTGCCAGCAGCGTAGCTGGGAACACTGAAGCTTTCTTT.

This clonotype was recorded at least ten times. Because this beta chain is a stray read in a library intended to capture alpha chains, its abundance should not be given much weight. The chain has TRBV7-2 and TRBJ1-5, with D unclear. Trimming removed 0 bases from V and 9 bases from J, with 6 bases in between. Germline V gives CDR1 SGHTA, CDR2 FQGNSA. CDR3 length: 12 amino acids. CDR3 sequence reads: CASSLAGWPQHF. In DNA form, the CDR3 reads TGTGCCAGCAGCTTAGCGGGGTGGCCCCAGCATTTT. Variable domain in full (rest from reference TRBV7-2 and TRBJ1-5): GAGVSQSPSNKVTEKGKDVELRCDPISGHTALYWYRQSLGQGLEFLIYFQGNSAPDKSGLPSDRFSAERTGGSVSTLTIQRTQQEDSAVYLCASSLAGWPQHFGDGTRLSIL.

The sample holds many counts of this clonotype. This beta chain came through as a stray read in a library set up for alpha chains, and its size says little. The chain links TRBV5-1 to TRBJ2-1; 9 positions agree with TRBD2. The CDR3 is made up of 15 amino acids. Losses at the gene ends were 4 bases for V and 7 bases for J; bases not matched to a gene: 9. The germline gives CDR1 SGHRS, CDR2 YFSETQ. In nucleotides, the CDR3 is TGCGCCAGCAGCCCCGCGGGGGGGCCTCGTAATGAGCAGTTCTTC. Encoded protein: CASSPAGGPRNEQFF. Filled out from reference TRBV5-1 and TRBJ2-1, the complete variable domain reads KAGVTQTPRYLIKTRGQQVTLSCSPISGHRSVSWYQQTPGQGLQFLFEYFSETQRNKGNFPGRFSGRQFSNSRSEMNVSTLELGDSALYLCASSPAGGPRNEQFFGPGTRLTVL.

At least ten counts were recorded for this clonotype. This beta chain represents an off-target read in a library built for alpha chains; its size is of limited meaning. The V call is TRBV20-1, the J call TRBJ1-5; 8 bases agree with TRBD1. V dropped 6 bases and J dropped 2; count of bases not matched to a gene: 9. The germline V gene has CDR1 DFQATT and CDR2 SNEGSKA (reference sequence). This CDR3 is built from 15 residues. DNA of the CDR3: TGCAGTGCCGGTCTCGACAGGGGCCGCAATCAGCCCCAGCATTTT. Translated, it gives CSAGLDRGRNQPQHF.

Sample share makes this clonotype medium-sized. Within a library made for alpha chains, this beta chain is off target, and its count is uninformative. This chain links TRBV5-1 with TRBJ2-5; D is unclear. V lost 4 bases and J 2 bases, leaving 6 bases between the germline ends. This CDR3 contains 12 residues. Per germline, CDR1 SGHRS and CDR2 YFSETQ. The CDR3 region is CASSEEQETQYF. The CDR3 DNA follows: TGCGCCAGCAGCGAGGAGCAAGAGACCCAGTACTTC.

This clonotype was observed many times. With the library built for alpha chains, this beta chain is off target and its frequency is not meaningful. This chain uses TRBV27 with TRBJ1-2, with 11 positions matching TRBD1. CDR3 length equals 15 residues. J gave up 8 bases and V 6 bases, and 11 bases lay outside the gene matches. Germline lookup yields CDR1 MNHEY and CDR2 SMNVEV (reference sequence). This CDR3 is CASRVQGQGVKGYTF. The CDR3 DNA reads TGTGCCAGCAGGGTCCAGGGACAGGGGGTCAAAGGCTACACCTTC.

Many counts were recorded for this clonotype. With the library built for alpha chains, this beta chain is off target and its frequency is not meaningful. The chain is built from TRBV7-2 and TRBJ2-7; D gene unclear. The V end lost 4 bases, the J end lost 5 bases, and 12 bases lay between the germline ends. The germline V gene has CDR1 SGHTA and CDR2 FQGNSA. This CDR3 has 13 residues. In DNA form, the CDR3 reads TGTGCCAGCAGCTGGGCGGTAAGGGACGAGCAGTACTTC. The encoded protein is CASSWAVRDEQYF.

Comments on this clonotype: This beta chain is a stray sequence in a library constructed for alpha chains; its clone size is not meaningful. The chain is built from TRBV12-3 or TRBV12-4 and TRBJ1-4; TRBD1 matches at 9 bases. The CDR3 has 14 amino acids. V lost 4 bases, J lost 10 bases, and 7 bases stayed unmatched. The CDR3 loop is CASSSGTGSGKLFF. The CDR3 DNA reads TGTGCCAGCAGTTCCGGGACAGGGAGTGGAAAACTGTTTTTT.

This clonotype was recorded at least ten times. In a library made to pick up alpha chains, this beta chain is a stray read with a size that means little. The rearrangement links TRBV6-1 to TRBJ1-1, with a weak D call TRBD1 (6 bases). The germline V and J ends were trimmed by 6 bases and 4 bases, with 15 bases remaining between them. The germline gives CDR1 MNHNS, CDR2 SASEGT. The CDR3 is 14 residues long. CDR3: CASRGWSRGTEAFF. CDR3 DNA: TGTGCCAGCAGAGGTTGGTCCAGGGGCACTGAAGCTTTCTTT.

This clonotype is categorized as medium-sized (0.01 to 0.1%). With the library built for alpha chains, this beta chain is off target and its frequency is not meaningful. The rearrangement uses TRBV29-1 and TRBJ2-7; 9 nucleotides agree with TRBD2. V lost 2 bases and J lost 6; bases outside the gene matches: 11. The germline V gene has CDR1 SQVTM and CDR2 ANQGSEA. The CDR3 loop spans 15 amino acids. In DNA form, the CDR3 reads TGCAGCGTTGAAAATCTGGCGGGGGGGCGCGGCGAGCAGTACTTC. It codes for CSVENLAGGRGEQYF.

This clonotype came up many times. This beta chain represents an off-target read in a library built for alpha chains; its size is of limited meaning. The chain links TRBV7-2 to TRBJ2-5; TRBD2 matches 7 bases. Trimming took 5 bases from V and 5 from J; bases not matched to a gene: 14. CDR1 SGHTA and CDR2 FQGNSA come from the germline V gene. This CDR3 is built from 16 residues. In nucleotides, the CDR3 is TGTGCCAGCAGCCCCTACGGTCTGGGGGAGGGGGAGACCCAGTACTTC. Its protein product is CASSPYGLGEGETQYF.

Points on this clonotype: For a library built for alpha chains, this beta chain is a stray read; little rests on its size. The chain employs TRBV7-6 and TRBJ2-1, with 8 bases lining up with TRBD1. Germline assignment: CDR1 SGHVS and CDR2 FNYEAQ. The CDR3 spans 15 residues. The V gene end was trimmed by 5 bases and the J gene end by 7 bases; junction bases not matched to a gene: 10. CDR3 DNA sequence: TGTGCCAGCAGCCCCCGGGCAGGGGGCCATAATGAGCAGTTCTTC. Its protein is CASSPRAGGHNEQFF.

This clonotype has a count of ten or more. The library was designed around alpha chains, so this beta chain is a stray read whose abundance carries little weight. The rearrangement joins TRBV5-6 to TRBJ2-2; D gene unclear. The CDR3 extends over 15 amino acids. Germline V CDR1 and CDR2: SGHDT, YYEEEE. V dropped 4 bases and J dropped 1 base, with 11 bases sitting between them. The CDR3 DNA reads TGTGCCAGCAGCCGCGGCAGGATGAACACCGGGGAGCTGTTTTTT. Residues: CASSRGRMNTGELFF.

This clonotype was seen many times. Found in a library prepared for alpha chains, this beta chain is an off-target read, and its abundance has little meaning. V and J are TRBV7-2 and TRBJ2-7, with 9 nucleotides matching TRBD2. Germline CDR1 is SGHTA and CDR2 is FQGNSA. The ends lost 3 bases at V and 0 bases at J; junction bases unmatched: 12. The CDR3 totals 18 residues. The CDR3 sequence is CASSLINIAGATSYEQYF. For the CDR3, the DNA is TGTGCCAGCAGCTTGATTAATATAGCGGGGGCTACCTCCTACGAGCAGTACTTC.

Sample share makes this clonotype medium-sized. The library was built for alpha chains, so this beta chain is an off-target read and its size means little. The gene calls are TRBV12-3 or TRBV12-4 and TRBJ1-5; D is unresolved. V was shortened by 1 base and J by 0 bases, with 7 bases between the two germline ends. The CDR3 totals 15 residues. This CDR3 is CASSLEADSNQPQHF. The CDR3 DNA reads as TGTGCCAGCAGTTTAGAGGCGGATAGCAATCAGCCCCAGCATTTT.

This clonotype was counted many times. This beta chain lies outside the target of a library built for alpha chains; its clone size means little. The chain carries TRBV14 and TRBJ2-7; D is unclear. Germline V CDR1 and CDR2: SGHDN, FVKESK. The CDR3 loop spans 12 amino acids. Trimming took off 4 bases at V and 9 bases at J, with 13 bases between the two ends. The CDR3 region is CASSRDVRGQYF. CDR3 DNA: TGTGCCAGCAGCCGAGACGTGCGAGGGCAGTACTTC.

This clonotype is medium-sized. This beta chain is an off-target read within a library intended for alpha chains, so its frequency means little. J is TRBJ2-2 and V is TRBV20-1, with D possibly being TRBD1 (6 bases). V lost 0 bases and J 6 bases, leaving 11 bases between the germline ends. This CDR3 has 14 residues. CDR1 is DFQATT, CDR2 SNEGSKA, per germline (reference sequence). In nucleotides, the CDR3 is TGCAGTGCTAGAGATCTGACAGGTCCCGGGGAGCTGTTTTTT. It translates to CSARDLTGPGELFF.

This clonotype has at least ten counts. This beta chain lies outside the target of a library built for alpha chains; its clone size means little. The chain joins TRBV10-3 to TRBJ1-1, with D unclear. The CDR3 is made up of 15 amino acids. CDR1 and CDR2 from the germline V gene are ENHRY and SYGVKD. The ends were cut back, 0 bases at V and 5 bases at J, with 13 bases in the middle. The CDR3 protein is CAISESRSSRTEAFF. DNA for the CDR3: TGTGCCATCAGTGAGTCCAGGTCCTCCCGGACTGAAGCTTTCTTT.